The 15 T cell receptor beta chains below were found in one sample sequenced in a study of blood T cell repertoires in COVID-19. The protocol was immunoSEQ multiplex PCR, while the TCRdb copy is restricted to in-frame clones and leaves out a portion. The sample records roughly 200,000 clones, 84% being singletons. Sequencing was carried out using PBMCs or T cells enriched from blood (not recorded which). The receptors derive from a woman younger than 45 who had been exposed to COVID-19.

This rearrangement joins TRBV4-3 to TRBJ1-4; weak D call: TRBD1 (6 bases). Germline V gene data show CDR1 as LGHNA and CDR2 as YSLEER. The CDR3 loop spans 15 amino acids. The germline V and J ends were trimmed by 0 bases and 8 bases, with 13 bases remaining between them. DNA of the CDR3: TGCGCCAGCAGCCAAGAAGGCGGGCAGGGGGAAAAACTGTTTTTT. The encoded protein is CASSQEGGQGEKLFF.

The chain links TRBV5-8 to TRBJ2-7, with TRBD2 matching 14 bases. CDR3 size: 16 residues. The junction had 9 bases not matched to a gene; V was cut back by 4 bases and J by 6 bases. CDR1 and CDR2 from the germline V gene are SGHTS and YDEGEE. This CDR3 reads CASSTRTSGGSSEQYF. As DNA, the CDR3 is TGTGCCAGCAGCACTCGGACTAGCGGGGGGTCTAGCGAGCAGTACTTC.

The chain combines TRBV16 with TRBJ1-2, with D perhaps matching TRBD1 (6 bases). Trimming pared 0 bases from V and 8 bases from J, leaving 13 bases between. This CDR3 spans 14 amino acids. CDR1 KGHSY and CDR2 FQNENV come from the germline V gene. CDR3 coding DNA: TGTGCCAGCAGCCAATCTCTTCAGGGGCACGGCTACACCTTC. It yields the protein CASSQSLQGHGYTF.

The gene calls are TRBV3-1 (or the pseudogene TRBV3-2) and TRBJ2-2, with D perhaps matching TRBD1 (5 bases). CDR3 length: 17 residues. Germline CDR1 is LGHDT and CDR2 is YNNKEL (reference sequence). Between the trimmed V and J ends, which lost 0 bases and 4 bases, there was a span of 15 bases. Here the CDR3 reads CASSQERPGWLTGELFF. CDR3 nucleotides: TGTGCCAGCAGCCAAGAGCGGCCAGGGTGGCTCACCGGGGAGCTGTTTTTT.

The chain has TRBV5-4 and TRBJ1-5; D remains ambiguous. Trimming stripped 0 bases from V and 4 bases from J, with 8 bases between. The CDR3 loop spans 14 amino acids. Germline V CDR1 and CDR2: SGHNT, YYREEE (reference sequence). This chain's CDR3 is CASSLDPGNQPQHF. The DNA for the CDR3 is TGTGCCAGCAGCTTGGATCCGGGGAATCAGCCCCAGCATTTT.

The gene calls are TRBV14 and TRBJ2-3; D not resolved. Germline CDR1 is SGHDN and CDR2 is FVKESK. The CDR3 runs 15 residues. V lost 0 bases to trimming and J lost 2 bases, with 9 bases between them. In DNA, the CDR3 is TGTGCCAGCAGCCAAGATGGATACTACACAGATACGCAGTATTTT. It yields the protein CASSQDGYYTDTQYF. The whole variable domain, remainder taken from reference TRBV14 and TRBJ2-3, is EAGVTQFPSHSVIEKGQTVTLRCDPISGHDNLYWYRRVMGKEIKFLLHFVKESKQDESGMPNNRFLAERTGGTYSTLKVQPAELEDSGVYFCASSQDGYYTDTQYFGPGTRLTVL.

This clone was seen only a few times. CDR3 sequence: CASSFRDNTDTQYF. In DNA form, the CDR3 reads TGTGCCAGCAGCTTCCGGGACAATACAGATACGCAGTATTTT. V and J are TRBV7-3 and TRBJ2-3, with D possibly matching TRBD1 (6 bases). This CDR3 spans 14 amino acids. Trimming took 3 bases from V and 3 from J, leaving 10 bases between them. Germline V CDR1 and CDR2: SGHTA, FQGTGA.

The CDR3 region is CASSLISIEAAYEQYF. The CDR3 DNA reads as TGTGCCAGCAGTTTGATATCCATAGAGGCCGCCTACGAGCAGTACTTC. V gene TRBV27 combines with J gene TRBJ2-7, with D unclear. The germline V gene encodes CDR1 MNHEY and CDR2 SMNVEV (reference sequence). CDR3 length: 16 residues. The V and J ends lost 3 bases and 2 bases respectively, with 17 bases between them.

V and J are TRBV11-2 and TRBJ1-2; 7 nucleotides match TRBD1. The CDR3 has 16 residues. With V trimmed by 5 bases and J by 4 bases, 13 bases remained unmatched. Germline V gives CDR1 SGHAT, CDR2 FQNNGV. The CDR3 sequence: CASSLQGQAPSYGYTF. The CDR3 DNA is TGTGCCAGCAGCCTCCAAGGACAGGCTCCAAGCTATGGCTACACCTTC.

The chain couples TRBV6-5 to TRBJ2-3; 14 nucleotides agree with TRBD2. This CDR3 spans 15 amino acids. CDR1 MNHEY and CDR2 SVGAGI come from the germline V gene. J lost 5 bases, V lost 2 bases, and 0 bases had no gene match. The CDR3 DNA is TGTGCCAGCAGTTACGGACTAGCGGGGGGAGATACGCAGTATTTT. It specifies CASSYGLAGGDTQYF.

This chain uses TRBV30 with TRBJ1-2; D is perhaps TRBD1 (6 bases). The CDR3 consists of 12 residues. Germline CDR1 and CDR2: GTSNPN and SVGIG (reference sequence). Between the trimmed V and J ends, which lost 2 bases and 8 bases, there was a span of 12 bases. CDR3 sequence (DNA): TGTGCCTGGAGTTTTCAGGGGAGAGGCTACACCTTC. Translating it yields CAWSFQGRGYTF. The variable domain in full, with the rest retrieved from reference TRBV30 and TRBJ1-2, is SQTIHQWPATLVQPVGSPLSLECTVEGTSNPNLYWYRQAAGRGLQLLFYSVGIGQISSEVPQNLSASRPQDRQFILSSKKLLLSDSGFYLCAWSFQGRGYTFGSGTRLTVV.

The rearrangement uses TRBV6-1 and TRBJ1-2; 12 positions agree with TRBD1. This CDR3 has 16 residues. Losses at the gene ends were 0 bases for V and 5 bases for J; bases not matched to a gene: 4. Germline CDR1 is MNHNS and CDR2 is SASEGT. Written as DNA, the CDR3 is TGTGCCAGCAGTGAAGCGCGGGGACAGGGGGCTTATGGCTACACCTTC. Translation: CASSEARGQGAYGYTF.

This chain uses TRBV4-1 with TRBJ1-2; 8 nucleotides align to TRBD1. The CDR3 is 14 amino acids. V shed 1 base, J shed 8 bases, and the junction held 6 bases outside the gene matches. Germline loops: CDR1 MGHRA, CDR2 YSYEKL. The CDR3 DNA reads TGCGCCAGCAGCCAAGCCGGGACAGGTTGGGGCTACACCTTC. Translating gives CASSQAGTGWGYTF.

The chain has TRBV7-9 and TRBJ1-2; D is undetermined. The CDR3 consists of 17 residues. Germline assignment: CDR1 SEHNR and CDR2 FQNEAQ (reference sequence). V dropped 4 bases and J dropped 3 bases, with 21 bases sitting between them. CDR3 region: CASSSLPQVHPYYGYTF. CDR3 coding DNA: TGTGCCAGCAGCTCTTTACCCCAGGTCCACCCCTACTATGGCTACACCTTC.

This sequence joins TRBV5-1 and TRBJ2-7, with unresolved D. The CDR3 is 15 residues long. The V end lost 0 bases, the J end lost 0 bases, and 10 bases lay between the germline ends. The germline gives CDR1 SGHRS, CDR2 YFSETQ. Here the CDR3 reads CASSLGGGNSYEQYF. The CDR3 DNA reads TGCGCCAGCAGCTTGGGTGGCGGTAACTCCTACGAGCAGTACTTC. The full variable domain, its missing parts supplied by reference TRBV5-1 and TRBJ2-7, is KAGVTQTPRYLIKTRGQQVTLSCSPISGHRSVSWYQQTPGQGLQFLFEYFSETQRNKGNFPGRFSGRQFSNSRSEMNVSTLELGDSALYLCASSLGGGNSYEQYFGPGTRLTVT.